What follows describes a single T cell receptor (beta chain). Its antigen is still unknown. The sample is drawn from a study of T cell responses to AZD1222 COVID-19 vaccine. Study details: Second-dose intervals near 4 or 12 weeks were combined.

Method: immunoSEQ multiplex PCR; TCRdb's copy keeps in-frame clones and lacks some. Seen here are roughly 67,000 clones, 88% observed once, and the top ten hold about 8.2%. This CDR3 is built from 15 residues. Trimming pared 1 base from V and 7 bases from J, leaving 14 bases between. From germline, CDR1 is LGHNA and CDR2 YSLEER. Whole-study findings and limits: Only six or seven AZD1222 recipients tested seropositive at baseline. Across the whole spike, CD4 TCRs peaked at regions 160-218 and 743-854. Among the donors, most were white British and more were female, and clonal diversity was possibly underestimated.

V is TRBV4-3 and J is TRBJ2-1, with a weak D call TRBD2 (6 bases). The specimen comprised peripheral blood, sampled on day 0 of AZD1222 vaccination. The sequence derives from an adult in good health. CDR3 in DNA: TGCGCCAGCAGCCAAGCACCTGGGACTGCTAATGAGCAGTTCTTC. Its protein is CASSQAPGTANEQFF.